The source of this T cell receptor (beta chain) is a study of blood T cells in healthy people across ages. Each donor's blood draw was 8.5 to 10 milliliters of peripheral blood. Each sample gave at least 7 million isolated PBMCs. Germline values: CDR1 SGHRS, CDR2 YFSETQ. CDR3 length equals 15 residues. Concerning this clonotype itself: Its target is unknown.

Findings and caveats of the study: CMV status of donors was unknown, possibly confounding expanded clonotype changes. Diversity estimated from one million T cells was considered an underestimate.

The authors ran a second PCR of about 6 to 11 cycles using a sample-barcoded 5' primer and a J-beta primer mix. TCRdb re-derived calls from the 5' RACE reads in MiXCR, one entry per CDR3 protein. The sample holds fewer than 1 million distinct CDR3 sequences, around two fifths seen once. The specimen sequenced was blood. The chain couples TRBV5-1 to TRBJ2-1; maybe TRBD2 (6 bases). Matching the DNA end better, TRBJ2-7 makes the J call doubtful. This TCR was sampled from a man in his sixties in good health. CDR3 DNA sequence: TGCGCCAGCAGCTACACGGGGGTAATCTACAATGAGCAGTACTTC. This translates into CASSYTGVIYNEQYF.